The sequence of this T cell receptor (beta chain) was determined in a study of blood T cell repertoires in COVID-19 (dated by TCRdb to 2019 to 2021). With respect to the entire study: The collaborator samples originated in the United States, Italy and Spain and spanned the acute and convalescent phases of COVID-19. The material from the prospective study consisted of cDNA or gDNA derived from T cells, B-cell-depleted T cells, or PBMCs. Subjects who had been exposed to COVID-19, were actively infected with it, or had recovered from it provided the deeply sampled blood TCRbeta repertoires that made up the dataset. A freely available public database, intended as a resource for researchers studying the immune response to SARS-CoV-2, is where the repertoires were released. Samples came from the ongoing ImmuneRACE study (first 160 participants) plus 1,254 subjects from 6 global collaborators. Nearly every sample came with metadata listing a de-identified subject ID, COVID-19 status, age in years and sex. Where HLA class I and class II types were available, the types were taken from metadata supplied by the sample provider, not from assay-based typing. The paper as a whole reports these results and caveats: The amount of clinical and demographic metadata varied by source and participant and was provided uncurated.

TCRbeta CDR3 regions were amplified from genomic DNA by means of the immunoSEQ Assay, a bias-controlled multiplex PCR. The paper's processing steps were these. Within the assay, amplification of reference gene primers was used to estimate how many nucleated cells each sample contained. Sequence reads were collapsed and filtered to measure the absolute abundance of every unique TCRbeta CDR3 rearrangement. For each sample, productive Simpson clonality was calculated as the square root of Simpson's diversity index over productive rearrangements. As stored in TCRdb, this immuneACCESS dataset retains in-frame rearrangements with V and J assigned. A fraction of the clones does not appear; measured against another copy, unresolved V genes explain less than half of the discrepancy, and the remainder lacks a known reason. The DNA was the basis for D and trimming; V, J and clone size are from that table. The sample records around 300,000 clones, about four fifths of which are singletons. The ten biggest clones cover roughly 10% of the sample.

With regard to this clone: It has no known antigen specificity. No per-base quality is available; no much larger clone lies one base away.

A second Seattle source provided samples from volunteer blood donors who had recovered from COVID-19. Whole blood was collected in K2EDTA tubes by collaborating institutions according to the institutions' own protocols. Collaborator samples were shipped for TCRbeta analysis as frozen whole blood, isolated PBMCs, or DNA extracted from either sample type. The receptor comes from a woman aged 45 to 65 who had recovered from COVID-19. Sequenced sample: peripheral blood.

The nucleotide sequence reads TGTGCCAGCAGTTTGGTGGGGCTAGTCTGGGATACGCAGTATTTT. This yields the protein CASSLVGLVWDTQYF. The chain is encoded by TRBV6-2 or TRBV6-3 joined to TRBJ2-3; TRBD1 is possibly the D segment (5 matching bases). V is cut by 4 bases and J by 6 bases, and the space between the germline ends is 17 bases. From its cysteine to its phenylalanine, the CDR3 spans 15 amino acids. The entry retains the CDR3 DNA only, 45 bases that are in frame from base 1. Sequences MNHEY (CDR1) and SVGEGT (CDR2) are obtained from the germline V gene.